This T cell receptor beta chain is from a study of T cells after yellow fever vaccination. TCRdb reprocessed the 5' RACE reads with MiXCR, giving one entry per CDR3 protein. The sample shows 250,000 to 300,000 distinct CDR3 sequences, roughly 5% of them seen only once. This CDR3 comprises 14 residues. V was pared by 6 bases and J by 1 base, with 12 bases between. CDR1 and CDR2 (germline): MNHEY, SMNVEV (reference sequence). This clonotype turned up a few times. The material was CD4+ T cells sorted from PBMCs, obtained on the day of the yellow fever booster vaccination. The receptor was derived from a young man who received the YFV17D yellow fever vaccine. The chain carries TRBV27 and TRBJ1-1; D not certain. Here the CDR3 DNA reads TGTGCCAGCAGCCAGACACTTCAGAACACTGAAGCTTTCTTT. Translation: CASSQTLQNTEAFF.